This entry lists 28 T cell receptor beta chains sequenced from one sample in a study of cytomegalovirus exposure and HLA in healthy donors. The PCR was carried out with 60 Vbeta primers and 13 Jbeta primers. The repertoire was sequenced with immunoSEQ multiplex PCR; TCRdb's copy has only in-frame clones and lacks some. This sample has a few hundred thousand clones; 84% occur once, and the top ten carry 2% to 2.5%. The sample consisted of PBMCs. The origin of the receptors is a woman aged 40 to 50 in good health and CMV-seropositive.

The chain is built from TRBV28 and TRBJ1-1, with 8 bases that match TRBD1. Germline CDR1 MDHEN, CDR2 SYDVKM. Losses at the gene ends were 7 bases for V and 4 bases for J; bases not matched to a gene: 11. The CDR3 loop spans 15 amino acids. The DNA for the CDR3 is TGTGCCAGCACCGAAAGGACAGGGCCGGGCACTGAAGCTTTCTTT. This sequence encodes CASTERTGPGTEAFF.

This sequence joins TRBV9 and TRBJ1-2; the D is unclear. V was cut by 0 bases and J by 4 bases, with 10 bases left in between. Germline V CDR1 and CDR2: SGDLS, YYNGEE. The CDR3 has 14 amino acids. The CDR3 bases are TGTGCCAGCAGCGTAGGGGAGGGAACCTATGGCTACACCTTC. It specifies CASSVGEGTYGYTF.

V is TRBV4-2 and J is TRBJ2-1; D might be TRBD1 (5 bases). The V and J ends lost 0 bases and 1 base respectively, with 7 bases between them. There are 15 residues in the CDR3. Germline values: CDR1 LGHNA, CDR2 YNFKEQ. DNA of the CDR3: TGTGCCAGCAGCCAAGATGGGGCGTCCTACAATGAGCAGTTCTTC. This sequence encodes CASSQDGASYNEQFF.

This clone was observed a handful of times. The V call is TRBV28, the J call TRBJ2-7; possibly TRBD2 for D (6 bases). V was trimmed by 6 bases and J by 5 bases, leaving 17 bases between them. The CDR3 runs 14 residues. Germline CDR1 reads MDHEN; CDR2 reads SYDVKM. CDR3 bases: TGTGCCAGCAGACAGCCCGGGGGTATCAACGAGCAGTACTTC. Encoded protein: CASRQPGGINEQYF.

The rearrangement links TRBV30 to TRBJ2-3; D may be TRBD1 (6 bases). Germline V gene lookup returns CDR1 GTSNPN and CDR2 SVGIG (reference sequence). There are 15 residues in the CDR3. Trimming shortened V by 2 bases and J by 0 bases, and 12 bases separated the two germline ends. The CDR3 bases are TGTGCCTGGAGTCCTAAGAGGGGGAGCACAGATACGCAGTATTTT. It encodes CAWSPKRGSTDTQYF.

The gene calls are TRBV6-1 and TRBJ1-6; D unresolved. With 2 bases removed from V and 5 bases from J, the gap between germline ends came to 7 bases. CDR1 and CDR2 (germline): MNHNS, SASEGT. The CDR3 is made up of 14 amino acids. As DNA, the CDR3 is TGTGCCAGCAGTGAATTTACTGATAATTCACCCCTCCACTTT. This codes for CASSEFTDNSPLHF.

This clone was observed a single time. The chain has TRBV5-1 and TRBJ2-5; 9 bases are a match to TRBD1. CDR3 length: 15 residues. The germline V gene encodes CDR1 SGHRS and CDR2 YFSETQ. Trimming cost V 4 bases and J 2 bases; bases outside gene matches: 6. The CDR3 sequence is CASSLGTGIQETQYF. The CDR3 nucleotides are TGCGCCAGCAGCCTTGGGACAGGGATACAAGAGACCCAGTACTTC.

The rearrangement links TRBV6-5 to TRBJ2-7; 9 bases are shared with TRBD1. The junction had 10 bases not matched to a gene; V was cut back by 6 bases and J by 4 bases. This CDR3 is built from 15 residues. The germline V gene encodes CDR1 MNHEY and CDR2 SVGAGI. CDR3 region: CASRTGGRTGYEQYF. CDR3 nucleotide sequence: TGTGCCAGCAGGACAGGGGGACGCACCGGTTACGAGCAGTACTTC.

The V and J genes are TRBV29-1 and TRBJ2-1; D possibly corresponds to TRBD2 (7 bases). Germline V gene lookup returns CDR1 SQVTM and CDR2 ANQGSEA. This CDR3 contains 15 residues. V was shortened by 4 bases and J by 5 bases, with 18 bases between the two germline ends. CDR3 sequence reads: CSVVTRGGVNNEQFF. The CDR3 region has the DNA TGCAGCGTTGTAACCCGAGGGGGGGTCAACAATGAGCAGTTCTTC.

The chain is built from TRBV21-1 and TRBJ1-6; TRBD1, the table's D call, was not compared with the DNA. TRBV21-1 is a recognized pseudogene. This CDR3 region has 14 residues. Written as DNA, the CDR3 is TGTGCCAGCCTACAGGGGGCAAAATCTTCACCCCTCCACTTT. Its translation is CASLQGAKSSPLHF.

The chain joins TRBV19 to TRBJ2-2; D is ambiguous. Trimming cost V 5 bases and J 1 base, with 8 bases left between them. Germline CDR1 LNHDA, CDR2 SQIVND (reference sequence). This CDR3 has 14 residues. This chain's CDR3 is CASSFSVNTGELFF. The CDR3 DNA follows: TGTGCCAGTAGTTTCAGCGTGAACACCGGGGAGCTGTTTTTT.

The chain joins TRBV4-2 to TRBJ2-6; D is unclear. The CDR3 extends over 15 amino acids. Germline CDR1 LGHNA, CDR2 YNFKEQ. V was shortened by 1 base and J by 0 bases, with 4 bases between the two germline ends. The CDR3: CASSQGLSGANVLTF. The CDR3 DNA is TGTGCCAGCAGCCAAGGACTCTCTGGGGCCAACGTCCTGACTTTC.

The CDR3 region is CASSYRGTYGYTF. Written as DNA, the CDR3 is TGTGCCAGCAGTTACCGGGGAACCTATGGCTACACCTTC. V is TRBV6-5 and J is TRBJ1-2; D remains unclear. Germline V gene lookup returns CDR1 MNHEY and CDR2 SVGAGI. Trimming cost V 2 bases and J 4 bases, with 8 bases left between them. This CDR3 comprises 13 residues.

This clone was observed a handful of times. This chain uses TRBV6-4 with TRBJ2-1, with D possibly matching TRBD2 (6 bases). Trimming pared 4 bases from V and 2 bases from J, leaving 12 bases between. This CDR3 contains 15 residues. The germline CDR1 and CDR2 sequences are MRHNA and SNTAGT. The CDR3 coding sequence is TGTGCCAGCAGTGTAATGGCGGGACCCTACAATGAGCAGTTCTTC. As protein: CASSVMAGPYNEQFF.

The gene calls are TRBV27 and TRBJ2-1; 8 bases agree with TRBD1. V dropped 7 bases and J dropped 2; count of bases not matched to a gene: 7. In germline, CDR1 is MNHEY, CDR2 SMNVEV (reference sequence). The CDR3 consists of 15 residues. DNA for the CDR3: TGTGCCAGCACTACTGGGGGACAGGCCTACAATGAGCAGTTCTTC. Amino acids: CASTTGGQAYNEQFF.

The CDR3 loop is CASSFSGPYYEQYF. CDR3 nucleotides: TGTGCCAGCAGTTTCTCAGGGCCCTACTACGAGCAGTACTTC. V gene TRBV28 combines with J gene TRBJ2-7, with D perhaps TRBD1 (5 bases). Trimming removed 3 bases at V and 3 bases at J, with 12 bases between. This CDR3 is built from 14 residues. Per the germline V gene, CDR1 is MDHEN and CDR2 is SYDVKM.

J is TRBJ1-4 and V is TRBV29-1, with D perhaps matching TRBD1 (5 bases). Trimming stripped 0 bases from V and 8 bases from J, with 22 bases between. This CDR3 has 17 residues. Germline V CDR1 and CDR2: SQVTM, ANQGSEA. For the CDR3, the DNA is TGCAGCGTTGAAGATCGGGGTGGCGGGACCGGAGTCGAAAAACTGTTTTTT. It encodes CSVEDRGGGTGVEKLFF. Variable domain in full (rest from reference TRBV29-1 and TRBJ1-4): SAVISQKPSRDICQRGTSLTIQCQVDSQVTMMFWYRQQPGQSLTLIATANQGSEATYESGFVIDKFPISRPNLTFSTLTVSNMSPEDSSIYLCSVEDRGGGTGVEKLFFGSGTQLSVL.

As for this clone: At the DNA level, this CDR3 is encoded by other sequences in the same sample as well. This chain uses TRBV18 with TRBJ1-5; TRBD1 matches 8 bases. Germline V gene data show CDR1 as KGHSH and CDR2 as LQKENI. Germline trimming cut 4 bases from V and 7 bases from J; bases unmatched to any gene: 3. The CDR3 covers 13 residues. This CDR3 is CASSLTGDQPQHF. In DNA, the CDR3 is TGTGCCAGCTCACTGACAGGGGACCAGCCCCAGCATTTT. Together with reference TRBV18 and TRBJ1-5, the CDR3 gives the full variable domain: NAGVMQNPRHLVRRRGQEARLRCSPMKGHSHVYWYRQLPEEGLKFMVYLQKENIIDESGMPKERFSAEFPKEGPSILRIQQVVRGDSAAYFCASSLTGDQPQHFGDGTRLSIL.

This rearrangement joins TRBV10-3 to TRBJ1-1; 8 bases agree with TRBD1. Germline-derived CDR1 and CDR2 are ENHRY and SYGVKD. The CDR3 length is 13 residues. The ends lost 6 bases at V and 1 base at J; junction bases unmatched: 1. The CDR3 protein is CAIRGQGNTEAFF. In DNA, the CDR3 is TGTGCCATCAGAGGACAGGGGAACACTGAAGCTTTCTTT.

The chain joins TRBV7-9 to TRBJ1-1; 9 positions match TRBD1. From germline, CDR1 is SEHNR and CDR2 FQNEAQ (reference sequence). There are 17 residues in the CDR3. V lost 5 bases and J lost 1; bases outside the gene matches: 11. The CDR3 bases are TGTGCCAGCAGCAGAATTGAGCCGGGACAGGGGAACACTGAAGCTTTCTTT. This encodes CASSRIEPGQGNTEAFF.

The chain has TRBV6-5 and TRBJ2-1, with 7 bases fitting TRBD2. Germline loops: CDR1 MNHEY, CDR2 SVGAGI. The V and J ends lost 6 bases and 8 bases, in that order; junction bases with no gene match: 13. The CDR3 runs 15 residues. This CDR3 reads CASRTPGLNGHEQFF. In DNA, the CDR3 is TGTGCCAGCAGGACGCCGGGACTAAATGGCCATGAGCAGTTCTTC.

This clone has a handful of counts. V gene TRBV7-3 combines with J gene TRBJ2-3, with a possible D match to TRBD1 (6 bases). The germline V gene has CDR1 SGHTA and CDR2 FQGTGA. The V end lost 1 base, the J end lost 4 bases, and 9 bases lay between the germline ends. The CDR3 runs to 14 residues. CDR3 in amino acids: CASSLIGGSDTQYF. The CDR3, as DNA: TGTGCCAGCAGCTTAATAGGGGGATCAGATACGCAGTATTTT.

The V gene is TRBV2, the J gene TRBJ1-1; 7 bases fit TRBD1. Germline V gives CDR1 SNHLY, CDR2 FYNNEI. This CDR3 has 13 residues. Trimming cost V 8 bases and J 8 bases; bases outside gene matches: 11. The CDR3 region has the DNA TGTGCCAGCTCCCCTCTGGCGGGACAGGAAGCTTTCTTT. Encoded protein: CASSPLAGQEAFF.

Points on this clone: Other DNA sequences in the sample encode the same CDR3. The V call is TRBV6-5, the J call TRBJ1-1; a weak D match, TRBD1 (5 bases). The CDR3 length is 13 residues. Germline lookup yields CDR1 MNHEY and CDR2 SVGAGI. V lost 6 bases and J lost 2, with 10 bases in between. As DNA, the CDR3 is TGTGCCAGCAGCCAGGGAGGAAACACTGAAGCTTTCTTT. It yields the protein CASSQGGNTEAFF.

This clone has only one observation. The rearrangement uses TRBV19 and TRBJ1-1; 7 positions match TRBD1. From germline, CDR1 is LNHDA and CDR2 SQIVND (reference sequence). The length of the CDR3 is 14 residues. V dropped 5 bases and J dropped 5; count of bases not matched to a gene: 8. The CDR3 DNA sequence: TGTGCCAGTAGTGCCACAGGGGTGAGGACTGAAGCTTTCTTT. Translation: CASSATGVRTEAFF.

V is TRBV28 and J is TRBJ2-7; TRBD2 matches at 9 bases. In germline, CDR1 is MDHEN, CDR2 SYDVKM. This CDR3 region has 15 residues. V lost 3 bases and J lost 5; bases outside the gene matches: 8. CDR3 protein: CASSFSGSFNDEQYF. CDR3 DNA: TGTGCCAGCAGTTTTAGCGGGAGTTTTAACGACGAGCAGTACTTC.

For the CDR3, the DNA is TGTGCCAGCAGTTTATGGGACAGAAGGGAAGCTTTCTTT. It specifies CASSLWDRREAFF. The V call is TRBV28, the J call TRBJ1-1, with D perhaps matching TRBD1 (6 bases). The germline gives CDR1 MDHEN, CDR2 SYDVKM. This CDR3 region has 13 residues. Trimming left V 0 bases short and J 8 bases short, with 10 bases between.

The chain combines TRBV5-1 with TRBJ1-2; D is uncertain. This CDR3 has 14 amino acids. Germline V gives CDR1 SGHRS, CDR2 YFSETQ. V dropped 0 bases and J dropped 0 bases, with 6 bases sitting between them. CDR3 loop: CASSLDSSNYGYTF. The CDR3 region has the DNA TGCGCCAGCAGCTTGGACAGCTCTAACTATGGCTACACCTTC.